Sequencing of this TCR beta chain was carried out in a study of blood T cell repertoires in COVID-19. Profiled with immunoSEQ multiplex PCR; TCRdb holds only in-frame clones, not every one. The table includes roughly 41,000 clones, under 85% detected once. Trimming stripped 9 bases from V and 6 bases from J, with 20 bases between. The CDR3 runs to 14 residues. Germline CDR1 is ENHRY and CDR2 is SYGVKD. The sequence came from a woman older than 75 with acute or convalescent COVID-19. Sequenced input: peripheral blood. The chain joins TRBV10-3 to TRBJ1-1; maybe TRBD1 (5 bases). The CDR3 here is CAITDSRLGAEAFF. In DNA, the CDR3 is TGTGCCATTACTGACAGCCGCTTGGGCGCTGAAGCTTTCTTT.